This TCR beta chain emerged from a study of control samples from healthy donors and cancer patients. Only in-frame clones appear in the TCRdb table, and some are missing; sequencing was by immunoSEQ multiplex PCR. The table records around 150,000 clones, about 91% of them present only once. The specimen sequenced was blood. The receptor was derived from a man aged 18 to 30 in good health.

The CDR3 coding sequence is TGTGCCAGCAGTGACAGTAGCATTACATACGAGCAGTACTTC. Translating it yields CASSDSSITYEQYF. V and J are TRBV3-1 (or the pseudogene TRBV3-2) and TRBJ2-7; D possibly corresponds to TRBD1 (5 bases). V lost 6 bases to trimming and J lost 4 bases, with 16 bases between them. CDR3 length equals 14 residues. The V gene's germline CDR1 is LGHDT and CDR2 YNNKEL (reference sequence).